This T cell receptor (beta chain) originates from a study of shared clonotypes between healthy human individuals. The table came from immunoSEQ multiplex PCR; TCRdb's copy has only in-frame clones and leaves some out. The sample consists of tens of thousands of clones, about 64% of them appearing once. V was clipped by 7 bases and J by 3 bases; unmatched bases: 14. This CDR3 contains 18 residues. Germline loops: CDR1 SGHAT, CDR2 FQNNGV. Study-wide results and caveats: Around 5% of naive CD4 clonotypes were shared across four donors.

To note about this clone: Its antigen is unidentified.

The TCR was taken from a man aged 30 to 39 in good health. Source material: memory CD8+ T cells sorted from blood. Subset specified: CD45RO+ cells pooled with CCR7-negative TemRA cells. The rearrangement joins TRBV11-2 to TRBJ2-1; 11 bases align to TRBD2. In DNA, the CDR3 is TGTGCCAGCAACTGGGACGAGACTAGCGGGAAAATCTACAATGAGCAGTTCTTC. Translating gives CASNWDETSGKIYNEQFF.